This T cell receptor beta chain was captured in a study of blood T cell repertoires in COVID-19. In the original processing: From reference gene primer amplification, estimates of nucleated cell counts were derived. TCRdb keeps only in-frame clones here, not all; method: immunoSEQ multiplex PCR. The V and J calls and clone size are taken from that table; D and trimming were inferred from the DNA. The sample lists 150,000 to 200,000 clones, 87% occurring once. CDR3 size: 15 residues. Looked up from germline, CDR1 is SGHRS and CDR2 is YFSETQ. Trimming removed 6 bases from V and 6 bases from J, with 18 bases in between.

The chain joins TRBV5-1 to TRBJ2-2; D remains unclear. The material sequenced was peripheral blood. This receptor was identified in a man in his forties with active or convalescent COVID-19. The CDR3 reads CASTQLDPEAGELFF. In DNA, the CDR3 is TGCGCCAGCACCCAGCTAGACCCAGAGGCCGGGGAGCTGTTTTTT. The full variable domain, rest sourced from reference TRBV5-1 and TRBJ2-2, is KAGVTQTPRYLIKTRGQQVTLSCSPISGHRSVSWYQQTPGQGLQFLFEYFSETQRNKGNFPGRFSGRQFSNSRSEMNVSTLELGDSALYLCASTQLDPEAGELFFGEGSRLTVL.